This T cell receptor beta chain derives from a study of beta chain features in type 1 diabetes. The study's findings and limits: In these data, an HLA type influence on TCRB rearrangement remained unresolved. TCRB CDR3s were moderately but significantly shorter in Type 1 diabetes patients in all four CD4+ subsets. VDJ junctions in type 1 diabetes patients carried more deletions and fewer insertions. For cells with high TCR expression, cDNA sequencing could yield over-representation.

As to this clone: Its specificity is not known.

With 0 bases removed from V and 7 bases from J, the gap between germline ends came to 16 bases. CDR3 length: 15 residues. Germline lookup yields CDR1 LGHNA and CDR2 YNFKEQ. Since all of the isolated RNA was reverse transcribed, expressed TCRB transcripts were what got sequenced. The method was immunoSEQ multiplex PCR; TCRdb's version includes in-frame clones alone and lacks a portion of them. Altogether around 160,000 clones are present, roughly 50% being singletons, with the ten largest covering over 0.4%. The sequencing input was Tregs from blood. This TCR was sampled from a man aged 18-30 years in good health. The chain recombines TRBV4-2 with TRBJ2-7; maybe TRBD1 (6 bases). The CDR3: CASSQDPRRGVEQYF. The CDR3 nucleotides read TGTGCCAGCAGCCAAGATCCCCGCAGGGGTGTGGAGCAGTACTTC.